This T cell receptor (beta chain) was identified during a study of Tregs in tolerant kidney transplant recipients. Points from the study as a whole: Antigen-driven expansion was suggested because donor-specific Tregs expanded more than all Tregs in tolerant patients.

Repertoires were generated with immunoSEQ multiplex PCR, while TCRdb's copy carries only in-frame clones and drops some. The sample contains roughly 80,000 clones, 95% to 98% of which appear only once. The CDR3 is made up of 15 amino acids. CDR1 SGHNT and CDR2 YYREEE come from the germline V gene (reference sequence). Trimming removed 4 bases from V and 0 bases from J; junction bases left unmatched: 7. In its sample, this clone was seen once. Its antigen remains unknown. The input for sequencing was CD4+ T cells from blood, taken before the transplant. The J gene is TRBJ2-7, the V gene TRBV5-4, with TRBD1 matching over 7 bases. The TCR comes from a human donor who received a combined kidney and bone marrow transplant. CDR3 region: CASSPGQWSSYEQYF. CDR3 sequence (DNA): TGTGCCAGCAGCCCGGGACAGTGGAGCTCCTACGAGCAGTACTTC.